Sequencing of this T cell receptor (beta chain) was carried out in a study of blood T cell repertoires in COVID-19. Seattle cases were enrolled at active infection and followed longitudinally. Clones were sequenced by immunoSEQ multiplex PCR, and TCRdb holds only the in-frame ones, with some missing. The sample records 450,000 or so clones, about 90% being singletons. Germline V gene sequence: CDR1 GTSNPN, CDR2 SVGIG (reference sequence). The length of the CDR3 is 14 residues. J gave up 10 bases and V 1 base, and 7 bases lay outside the gene matches. The TCR comes from a man aged 18 to 30 with COVID-19, enrolled during active disease. The sequenced sample was peripheral blood. The chain is built from TRBV30 and TRBJ1-6; 7 nucleotides agree with TRBD1. CDR3 sequence (DNA): TGTGCCTGGAGTGAGGGGGCGCTTAACTCACCCCTCCACTTT. As protein: CAWSEGALNSPLHF.